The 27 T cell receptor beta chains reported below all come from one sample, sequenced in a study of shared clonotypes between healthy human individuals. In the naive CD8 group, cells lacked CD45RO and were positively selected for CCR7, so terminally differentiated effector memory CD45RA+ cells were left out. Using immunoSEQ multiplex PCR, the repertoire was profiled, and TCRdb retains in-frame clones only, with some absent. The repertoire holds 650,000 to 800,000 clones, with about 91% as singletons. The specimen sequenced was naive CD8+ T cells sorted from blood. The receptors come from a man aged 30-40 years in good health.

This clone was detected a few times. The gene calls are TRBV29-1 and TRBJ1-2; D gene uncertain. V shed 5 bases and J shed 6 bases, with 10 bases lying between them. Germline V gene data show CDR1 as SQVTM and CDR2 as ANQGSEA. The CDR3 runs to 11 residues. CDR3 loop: CSVRSIDGYTF. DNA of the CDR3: TGCAGCGTTCGGTCAATTGATGGCTACACCTTC.

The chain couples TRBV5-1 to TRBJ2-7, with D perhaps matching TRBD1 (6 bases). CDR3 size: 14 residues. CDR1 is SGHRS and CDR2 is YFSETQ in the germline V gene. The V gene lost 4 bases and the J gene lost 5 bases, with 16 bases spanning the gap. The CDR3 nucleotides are TGCGCCAGCAGCCACTTTACAGGGAGAGACGAGCAGTACTTC. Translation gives CASSHFTGRDEQYF.

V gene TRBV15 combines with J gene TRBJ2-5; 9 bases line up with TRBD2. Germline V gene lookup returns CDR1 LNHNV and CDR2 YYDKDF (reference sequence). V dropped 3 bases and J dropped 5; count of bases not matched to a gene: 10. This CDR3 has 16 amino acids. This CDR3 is CATSRGLAGAGETQYF. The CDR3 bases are TGTGCCACCAGCAGGGGATTAGCGGGAGCGGGTGAGACCCAGTACTTC.

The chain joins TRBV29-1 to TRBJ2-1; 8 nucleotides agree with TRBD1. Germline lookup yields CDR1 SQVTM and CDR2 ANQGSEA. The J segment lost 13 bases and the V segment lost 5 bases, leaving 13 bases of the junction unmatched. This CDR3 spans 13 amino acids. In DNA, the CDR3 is TGCAGCGTTCAGGACAGGGATAGGACGTATCAGTTCTTC. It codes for CSVQDRDRTYQFF.

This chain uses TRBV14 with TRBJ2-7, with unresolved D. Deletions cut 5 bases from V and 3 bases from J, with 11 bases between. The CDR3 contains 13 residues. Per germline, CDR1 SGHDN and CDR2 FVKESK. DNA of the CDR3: TGTGCCAGCAGCGACACCCTGGACTACGAGCAGTACTTC. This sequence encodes CASSDTLDYEQYF.

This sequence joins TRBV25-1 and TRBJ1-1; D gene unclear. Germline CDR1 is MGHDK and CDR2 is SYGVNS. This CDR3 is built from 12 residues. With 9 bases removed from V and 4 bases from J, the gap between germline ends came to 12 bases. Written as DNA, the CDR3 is TGTGCCAGTCAAACTTTGGGCACTGAAGCTTTCTTT. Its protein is CASQTLGTEAFF.

In nucleotides, the CDR3 is TGTGCCACCAGCGTTACGCCAGGGTATTTAGAGACCCAGTACTTC. As protein: CATSVTPGYLETQYF. The genes are TRBV15 and TRBJ2-5, with D tentatively TRBD1 (5 bases). The V gene's germline CDR1 is LNHNV and CDR2 YYDKDF (reference sequence). This CDR3 is 15 amino acids long. Trimming removed 5 bases from V and 4 bases from J, with 17 bases in between.

CDR3 residues: CASSLQGDTQYF. The DNA of the CDR3 is TGTGCCAGCAGCTTACAGGGAGATACGCAGTATTTT. The gene calls are TRBV7-8 and TRBJ2-3, with a tentative D call TRBD1 (5 bases). Per the germline V gene, CDR1 is SGHVS and CDR2 is FQNEAQ. Deletions cut 2 bases from V and 5 bases from J, with 5 bases between. The CDR3 length is 12 residues.

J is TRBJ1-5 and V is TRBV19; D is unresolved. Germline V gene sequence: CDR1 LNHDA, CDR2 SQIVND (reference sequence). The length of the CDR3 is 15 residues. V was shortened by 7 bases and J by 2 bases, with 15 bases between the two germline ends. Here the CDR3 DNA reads TGTGCCAGTACTCACGGATGGGGTGGCAATCAGCCCCAGCATTTT. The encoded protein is CASTHGWGGNQPQHF.

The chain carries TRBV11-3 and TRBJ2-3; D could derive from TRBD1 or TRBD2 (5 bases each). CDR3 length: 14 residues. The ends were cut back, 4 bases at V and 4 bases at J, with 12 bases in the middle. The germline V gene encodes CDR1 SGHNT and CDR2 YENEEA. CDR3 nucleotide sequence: TGTGCCAGCAGCTCCGGACTGGGGGCAGATACGCAGTATTTT. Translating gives CASSSGLGADTQYF.

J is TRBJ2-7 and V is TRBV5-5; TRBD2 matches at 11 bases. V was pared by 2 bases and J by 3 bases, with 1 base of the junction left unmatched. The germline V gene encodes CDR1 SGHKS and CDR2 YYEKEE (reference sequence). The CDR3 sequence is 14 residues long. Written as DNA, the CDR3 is TGTGCCAGCAGCTTCCTAGCGGGAGGCTACGAGCAGTACTTC. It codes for CASSFLAGGYEQYF.

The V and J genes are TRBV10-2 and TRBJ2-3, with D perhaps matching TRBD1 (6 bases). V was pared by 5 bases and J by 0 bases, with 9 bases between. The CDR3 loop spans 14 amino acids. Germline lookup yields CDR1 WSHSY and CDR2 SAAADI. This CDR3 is CASSWTVSTDTQYF. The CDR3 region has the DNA TGCGCCAGCAGTTGGACAGTAAGCACAGATACGCAGTATTTT.

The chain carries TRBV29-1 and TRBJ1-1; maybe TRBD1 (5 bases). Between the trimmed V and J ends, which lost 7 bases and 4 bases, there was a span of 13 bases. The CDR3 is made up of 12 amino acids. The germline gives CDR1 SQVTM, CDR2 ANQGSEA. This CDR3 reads CSAETEATEAFF. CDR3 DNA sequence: TGCAGCGCCGAGACAGAAGCCACTGAAGCTTTCTTT.

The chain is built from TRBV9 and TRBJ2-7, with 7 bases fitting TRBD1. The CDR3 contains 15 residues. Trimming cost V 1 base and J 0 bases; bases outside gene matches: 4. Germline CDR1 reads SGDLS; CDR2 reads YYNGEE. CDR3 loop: CASSVTGASSYEQYF. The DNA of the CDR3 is TGTGCCAGCAGCGTAACAGGGGCGAGCTCCTACGAGCAGTACTTC.

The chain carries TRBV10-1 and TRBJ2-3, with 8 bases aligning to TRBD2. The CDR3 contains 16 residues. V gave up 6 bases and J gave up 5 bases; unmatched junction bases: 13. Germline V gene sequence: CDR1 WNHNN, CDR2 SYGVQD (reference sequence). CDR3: CASSPLVTAGGDTQYF. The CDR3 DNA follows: TGCGCCAGCAGCCCTTTGGTGACGGCGGGAGGAGATACGCAGTATTTT.

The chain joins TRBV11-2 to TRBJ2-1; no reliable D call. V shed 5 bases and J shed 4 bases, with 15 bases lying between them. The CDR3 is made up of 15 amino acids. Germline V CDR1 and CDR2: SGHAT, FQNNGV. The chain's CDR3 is CASSGEALTYNEQFF. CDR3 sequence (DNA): TGTGCCAGCAGCGGGGAAGCGCTTACATACAATGAGCAGTTCTTC.

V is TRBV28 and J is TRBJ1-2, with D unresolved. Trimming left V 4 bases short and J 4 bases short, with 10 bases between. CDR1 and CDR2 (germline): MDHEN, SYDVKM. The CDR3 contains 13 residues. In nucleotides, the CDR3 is TGTGCCAGCAGTTCCCCGGACTTCTATGGCTACACCTTC. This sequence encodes CASSSPDFYGYTF.

CDR3 DNA sequence: TGTGCCAGCAGTCTCACGGGGAGATCGAGGGTTGAGCAGTTCTTC. It codes for CASSLTGRSRVEQFF. The chain employs TRBV27 and TRBJ2-1; perhaps TRBD2 as D (5 bases). Per germline, CDR1 MNHEY and CDR2 SMNVEV (reference sequence). With 5 bases removed from V and 9 bases from J, the gap between germline ends came to 20 bases. This CDR3 contains 15 residues.

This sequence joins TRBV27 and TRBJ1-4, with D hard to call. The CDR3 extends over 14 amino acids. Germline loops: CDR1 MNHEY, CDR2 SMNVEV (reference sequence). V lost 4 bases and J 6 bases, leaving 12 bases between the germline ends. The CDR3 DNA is TGTGCCAGCAGTTCGACCCCTGTAGATGAAAAACTGTTTTTT. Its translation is CASSSTPVDEKLFF.

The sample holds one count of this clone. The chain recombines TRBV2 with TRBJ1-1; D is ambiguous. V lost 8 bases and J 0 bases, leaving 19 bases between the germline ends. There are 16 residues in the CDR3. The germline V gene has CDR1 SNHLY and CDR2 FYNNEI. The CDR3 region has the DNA TGTGCCAGCTTTGGAACAGCCTTAGCCATGAACACTGAAGCTTTCTTT. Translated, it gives CASFGTALAMNTEAFF.

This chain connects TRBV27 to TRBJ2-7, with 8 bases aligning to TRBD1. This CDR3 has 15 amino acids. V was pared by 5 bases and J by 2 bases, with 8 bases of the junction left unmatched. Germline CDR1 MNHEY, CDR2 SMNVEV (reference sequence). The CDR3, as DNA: TGTGCCAGCAGTGACACAGGGGGTTTCACCTACGAGCAGTACTTC. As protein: CASSDTGGFTYEQYF.

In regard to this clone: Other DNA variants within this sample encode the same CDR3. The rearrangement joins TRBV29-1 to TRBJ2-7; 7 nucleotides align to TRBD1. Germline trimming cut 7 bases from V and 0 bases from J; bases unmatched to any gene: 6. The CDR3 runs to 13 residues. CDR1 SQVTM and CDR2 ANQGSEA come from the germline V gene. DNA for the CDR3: TGCAGCGGTAGGGACAGATCCTCCTACGAGCAGTACTTC. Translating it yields CSGRDRSSYEQYF.

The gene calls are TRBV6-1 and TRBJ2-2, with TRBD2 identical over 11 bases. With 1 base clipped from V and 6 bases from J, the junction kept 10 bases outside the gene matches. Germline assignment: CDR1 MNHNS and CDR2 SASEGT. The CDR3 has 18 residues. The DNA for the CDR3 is TGTGCCAGCAGTGAAGATCTAGCGGGAGGACTTTCCGCCGGGGAGCTGTTTTTT. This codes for CASSEDLAGGLSAGELFF.

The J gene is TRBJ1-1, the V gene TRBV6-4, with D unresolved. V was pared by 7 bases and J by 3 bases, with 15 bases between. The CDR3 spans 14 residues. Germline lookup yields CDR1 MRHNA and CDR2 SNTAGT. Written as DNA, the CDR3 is TGTGCCAGCACCCGAGTGGGTGGGGACACTGAAGCTTTCTTT. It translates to CASTRVGGDTEAFF.

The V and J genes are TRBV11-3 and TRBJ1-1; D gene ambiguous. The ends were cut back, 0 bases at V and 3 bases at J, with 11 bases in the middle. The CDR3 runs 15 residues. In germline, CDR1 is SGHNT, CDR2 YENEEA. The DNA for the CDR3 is TGTGCCAGCAGCTTAGACTCCCACGTGGACACTGAAGCTTTCTTT. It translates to CASSLDSHVDTEAFF.

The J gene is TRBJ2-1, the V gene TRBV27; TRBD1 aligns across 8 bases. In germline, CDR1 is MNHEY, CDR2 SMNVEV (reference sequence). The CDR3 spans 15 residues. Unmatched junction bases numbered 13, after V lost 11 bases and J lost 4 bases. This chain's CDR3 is CASRGRGSAYNEQFF. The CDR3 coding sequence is TGTGCCTCCAGGGGGCGGGGTAGCGCGTACAATGAGCAGTTCTTC.

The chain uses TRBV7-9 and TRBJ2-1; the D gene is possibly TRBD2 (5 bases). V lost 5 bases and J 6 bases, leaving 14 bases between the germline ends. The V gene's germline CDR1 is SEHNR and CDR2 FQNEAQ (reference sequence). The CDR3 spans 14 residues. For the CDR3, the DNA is TGTGCCAGCAGCCCAAACCTCCGGGGCAATGAGCAGTTCTTC. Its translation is CASSPNLRGNEQFF.